The 23 T cell receptor beta chains listed next were all sequenced from one sample in a study of cytomegalovirus exposure and HLA in healthy donors. The PCR made use of 60 Vbeta and 13 Jbeta primers. TCRdb's table, derived via immunoSEQ multiplex PCR, lists solely in-frame clones and lacks some. The sample includes tens of thousands of clones, around 75% of them seen just once. The sequenced material came from PBMCs. Every receptor here comes from a man in his forties in good health and CMV-seronegative.

Only one count was recorded for this clone. This chain connects TRBV18 to TRBJ1-4, with D hard to call. V shed 3 bases and J shed 4 bases, with 9 bases lying between them. There are 14 residues in the CDR3. In germline, CDR1 is KGHSH, CDR2 LQKENI. The CDR3 DNA is TGTGCCAGCTCACCCCTGAGGAATAATGAAAAACTGTTTTTT. Encoded protein: CASSPLRNNEKLFF.

The chain is built from TRBV30 and TRBJ2-1, with 10 bases identical to TRBD1. Germline V lookup: CDR1 GTSNPN, CDR2 SVGIG (reference sequence). The CDR3 sequence is 16 residues long. Trimming removed 3 bases from V and 0 bases from J; junction bases left unmatched: 5. The DNA for the CDR3 is TGTGCCTGGAGCGGACAGGGGGTTAGCTCCTACAATGAGCAGTTCTTC. The encoded protein is CAWSGQGVSSYNEQFF.

The chain joins TRBV2 to TRBJ1-2, with 7 positions matching TRBD1. Germline trimming cut 4 bases from V and 3 bases from J; bases unmatched to any gene: 11. Germline lookup yields CDR1 SNHLY and CDR2 FYNNEI. The CDR3 contains 16 residues. The CDR3 spells CASSARFRDRDYGYTF. The CDR3 bases are TGTGCCAGCAGTGCTCGCTTCCGGGACAGAGACTATGGCTACACCTTC.

The rearrangement joins TRBV5-1 to TRBJ1-5; weak D call: TRBD1 (6 bases). The CDR3 is 15 residues long. Per germline, CDR1 SGHRS and CDR2 YFSETQ. With 0 bases removed from V and 5 bases from J, the gap between germline ends came to 12 bases. The CDR3 coding sequence is TGCGCCAGCAGCTTGGCCCCGGACAGATATCAGCCCCAGCATTTT. Translating gives CASSLAPDRYQPQHF.

Written as DNA, the CDR3 is TGCGCCAGCAGCGGGAGGGCCGGGGAGCTGTTTTTT. Its protein is CASSGRAGELFF. The J gene is TRBJ2-2, the V gene TRBV5-1; TRBD2 matches at 7 bases. The V gene end was trimmed by 4 bases and the J gene end by 6 bases; junction bases not matched to a gene: 0. CDR3 size: 12 residues. CDR1 is SGHRS and CDR2 is YFSETQ in the germline V gene.

This chain joins TRBV7-9 and TRBJ1-2; 7 bases agree with TRBD1. This CDR3 comprises 14 residues. Germline CDR1 SEHNR, CDR2 FQNEAQ (reference sequence). V lost 4 bases, J lost 2 bases, and 4 bases stayed unmatched. The CDR3 here is CASSSRTGNYGYTF. The DNA of the CDR3 is TGTGCCAGCAGCTCCCGGACAGGAAACTATGGCTACACCTTC.

This sequence joins TRBV7-8 and TRBJ2-1; D unresolved. Germline V lookup: CDR1 SGHVS, CDR2 FQNEAQ. This CDR3 has 14 residues. V dropped 8 bases and J dropped 0 bases, with 11 bases sitting between them. CDR3: CASGRVSSYNEQFF. In DNA form, the CDR3 reads TGTGCCAGCGGTCGGGTAAGCTCCTACAATGAGCAGTTCTTC.

The chain recombines TRBV6-5 with TRBJ2-5; D unresolved. Germline values: CDR1 MNHEY, CDR2 SVGAGI. CDR3 length: 11 amino acids. Trimming left V 10 bases short and J 4 bases short, with 10 bases between. The CDR3 protein is CATLVVETQYF. CDR3 bases: TGTGCCACCTTAGTGGTAGAGACCCAGTACTTC.

The chain has TRBV6-6 and TRBJ2-5; 7 nucleotides align to TRBD1. CDR1 is MNHNY, CDR2 SVGAGI, per germline (reference sequence). The CDR3 covers 14 residues. The J segment lost 2 bases and the V segment lost 8 bases, leaving 8 bases of the junction unmatched. CDR3 sequence (DNA): TGTGCCAGCGGAAAAACAGGGGCACAAGAGACCCAGTACTTC. Amino acid sequence: CASGKTGAQETQYF.

The genes are TRBV6-5 and TRBJ1-6; D ambiguous. The CDR3 runs 14 residues. Germline lookup yields CDR1 MNHEY and CDR2 SVGAGI. Trimming removed 2 bases at V and 10 bases at J, with 12 bases between. The CDR3 reads CASSYLSIASPLHF. CDR3 DNA: TGTGCCAGCAGTTACCTCAGTATAGCGTCACCCCTCCACTTT.

The chain combines TRBV7-9 with TRBJ2-7, with a possible D match to TRBD2 (7 bases). V shed 4 bases and J shed 3 bases, with 16 bases lying between them. CDR3 length: 15 amino acids. Germline V gene sequence: CDR1 SEHNR, CDR2 FQNEAQ (reference sequence). CDR3 sequence reads: CASSSEGGGGYEQYF. CDR3 in DNA: TGTGCCAGCAGCTCAGAGGGGGGAGGGGGCTACGAGCAGTACTTC.

The V and J genes are TRBV9 and TRBJ2-2, with 8 nucleotides matching TRBD1. J was trimmed by 4 bases and V by 7 bases; bases with no gene match: 9. The CDR3 is 15 amino acids. CDR1 and CDR2 (germline): SGDLS, YYNGEE. CDR3 nucleotides: TGTGCCAGCTCCCCCGGACAGGGATTCACCGGGGAGCTGTTTTTT. Its translation is CASSPGQGFTGELFF. Drawing the rest from reference TRBV9 and TRBJ2-2, the complete variable domain is DSGVTQTPKHLITATGQRVTLRCSPRSGDLSVYWYQQSLDQGLQFLIQYYNGEERAKGNILERFSAQQFPDLHSELNLSSLELGDSALYFCASSPGQGFTGELFFGEGSRLTVL.

The chain employs TRBV7-8 and TRBJ1-1; D uncertain. Germline V gives CDR1 SGHVS, CDR2 FQNEAQ. Trimming took 3 bases from V and 0 from J, leaving 8 bases between them. This CDR3 is built from 14 residues. The CDR3 reads CASSFGEMNTEAFF. The CDR3 DNA reads as TGTGCCAGCAGCTTCGGGGAGATGAACACTGAAGCTTTCTTT.

J is TRBJ1-5 and V is TRBV4-1; D unclear. CDR3 length: 17 amino acids. V was pared by 0 bases and J by 7 bases, with 19 bases between. The germline CDR1 and CDR2 sequences are MGHRA and YSYEKL. CDR3 sequence (DNA): TGCGCCAGCAGCCAAGAGGCTGTGCCTATTGCGGGGCAGCCCCAGCATTTT. Amino acids: CASSQEAVPIAGQPQHF.

J is TRBJ1-5 and V is TRBV25-1, with D uncertain. V was clipped by 3 bases and J by 2 bases, with 8 bases between them. This CDR3 is built from 14 residues. CDR1 and CDR2 from the germline V gene are MGHDK and SYGVNS. In DNA, the CDR3 is TGTGCCAGCAGTGACCCCGGTGGCAATCAGCCCCAGCATTTT. As protein: CASSDPGGNQPQHF.

This clone was detected only a few times. J is TRBJ1-5 and V is TRBV6-6; D remains unclear. The CDR3 is made up of 12 amino acids. The V end lost 8 bases, the J end lost 0 bases, and 5 bases lay between the germline ends. CDR1 is MNHNY, CDR2 SVGAGI, per germline (reference sequence). CDR3 DNA sequence: TGTGCCAGCGCCTATAGCAATCAGCCCCAGCATTTT. Its protein product is CASAYSNQPQHF.

This clone has just one count. The genes are TRBV18 and TRBJ2-7; 8 nucleotides line up with TRBD2. V lost 0 bases and J lost 1; bases outside the gene matches: 2. The CDR3 contains 15 residues. The germline V gene has CDR1 KGHSH and CDR2 LQKENI. CDR3 residues: CASSPPGGGSYEQYF. CDR3 nucleotides: TGTGCCAGCTCACCACCGGGCGGGGGGTCCTACGAGCAGTACTTC.

The rearrangement uses TRBV19 and TRBJ1-2; D call uncertain. The CDR3 runs to 13 residues. Germline V gene data show CDR1 as LNHDA and CDR2 as SQIVND (reference sequence). Trimming left V 10 bases short and J 4 bases short, with 16 bases between. The CDR3 region has the DNA TGTGCCACTTCCCCCGGGTCCCGCTATGGCTACACCTTC. This encodes CATSPGSRYGYTF.

This clone was counted a few times. V is TRBV6-1 and J is TRBJ2-7; D is possibly TRBD2 (5 bases). V was cut by 5 bases and J by 6 bases, with 17 bases left in between. The CDR3 loop spans 14 amino acids. Germline-derived CDR1 and CDR2 are MNHNS and SASEGT. In DNA, the CDR3 is TGTGCCAGCAGTAGGACTGCTCCCCTAGGCGAGCAGTACTTC. Its protein is CASSRTAPLGEQYF.

This chain uses TRBV9 with TRBJ1-2; a possible D gene is TRBD1 (5 bases). V was pared by 0 bases and J by 3 bases, with 9 bases between. Germline lookup yields CDR1 SGDLS and CDR2 YYNGEE. The CDR3 has 14 amino acids. The CDR3 protein is CASSVAGGDYGYTF. CDR3 DNA sequence: TGTGCCAGCAGCGTAGCAGGAGGGGACTATGGCTACACCTTC.

This clone was picked up a small number of times. The J gene is TRBJ1-1, the V gene TRBV19; D may be TRBD1 (6 bases). Between the trimmed V and J ends, which lost 4 bases and 0 bases, there was a span of 12 bases. Germline CDR1 LNHDA, CDR2 SQIVND (reference sequence). The CDR3 length is 15 residues. DNA for the CDR3: TGTGCCAGTAGTACTCGGACAGTGCTGAACACTGAAGCTTTCTTT. Its translation is CASSTRTVLNTEAFF.

V usage is TRBV7-8 and J usage is TRBJ1-1; a weak D match, TRBD1 (6 bases). The germline V and J ends were trimmed by 2 bases and 5 bases, with 12 bases remaining between them. The CDR3 runs to 14 residues. The germline V gene encodes CDR1 SGHVS and CDR2 FQNEAQ. The CDR3, as DNA: TGTGCCAGCAGCTTATTAGCAGGGGAAACTGAAGCTTTCTTT. Amino acids: CASSLLAGETEAFF.

The chain employs TRBV25-1 and TRBJ2-1, with 7 bases identical to TRBD1. Germline V gene sequence: CDR1 MGHDK, CDR2 SYGVNS. J gave up 3 bases and V 4 bases, and 3 bases lay outside the gene matches. The CDR3 has 14 residues. The CDR3: CASSGDRFYNEQFF. CDR3 in DNA: TGTGCCAGCAGTGGGGACAGATTCTACAATGAGCAGTTCTTC.